This T cell receptor (beta chain) was identified during a study of blood T cell repertoires in COVID-19. Study at large: Sites across the United States, Italy and Spain contributed samples from acute and convalescent COVID-19.

Measured with immunoSEQ multiplex PCR; TCRdb has only the in-frame clones, and not every one. The sample carries roughly 80,000 clones, 70% to 90% recorded once. The V gene's germline CDR1 is SGHVS and CDR2 FQNEAQ. The ends were cut back, 1 base at V and 11 bases at J, with 14 bases in the middle. CDR3 length: 13 residues. What was sequenced was peripheral blood. This chain links TRBV7-8 with TRBJ1-1; TRBD1 is a possible D gene (5 bases). The TCR originated in a woman over 75 with acute or convalescent COVID-19. The CDR3 nucleotides are TGTGCCAGCAGCTTAGGGGCGACAGTAGGCGCTTTCTTT. Translating gives CASSLGATVGAFF.